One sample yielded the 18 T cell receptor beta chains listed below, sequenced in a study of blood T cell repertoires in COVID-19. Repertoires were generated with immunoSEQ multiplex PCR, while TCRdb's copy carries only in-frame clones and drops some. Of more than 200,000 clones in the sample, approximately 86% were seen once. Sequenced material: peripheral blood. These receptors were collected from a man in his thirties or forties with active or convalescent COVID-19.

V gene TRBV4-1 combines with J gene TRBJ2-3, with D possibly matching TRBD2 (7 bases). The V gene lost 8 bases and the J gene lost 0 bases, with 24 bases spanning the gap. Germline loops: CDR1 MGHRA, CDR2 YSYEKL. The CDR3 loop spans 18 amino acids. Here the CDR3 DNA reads TGCGCCAGCGGGGGAAGGGGGGGTGGAACCTTTAGCACAGATACGCAGTATTTT. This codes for CASGGRGGGTFSTDTQYF.

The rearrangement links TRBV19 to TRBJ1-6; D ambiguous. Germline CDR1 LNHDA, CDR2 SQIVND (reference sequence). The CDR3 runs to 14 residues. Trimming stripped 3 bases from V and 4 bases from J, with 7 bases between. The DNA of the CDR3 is TGTGCCAGTAGTATTGGAGAATATAATTCACCCCTCCACTTT. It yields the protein CASSIGEYNSPLHF.

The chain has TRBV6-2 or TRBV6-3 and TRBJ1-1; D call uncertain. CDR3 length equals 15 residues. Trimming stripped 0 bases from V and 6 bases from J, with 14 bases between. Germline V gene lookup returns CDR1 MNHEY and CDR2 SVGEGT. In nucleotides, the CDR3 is TGTGCCAGCAGTTACTCCCGCGGAGGCAGATCTGAAGCTTTCTTT. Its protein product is CASSYSRGGRSEAFF.

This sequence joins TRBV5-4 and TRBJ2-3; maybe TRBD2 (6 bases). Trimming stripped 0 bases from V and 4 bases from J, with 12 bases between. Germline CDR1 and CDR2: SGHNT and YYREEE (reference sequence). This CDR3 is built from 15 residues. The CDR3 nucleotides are TGTGCCAGCAGCTTGGCGGGGGAGGCGGCAGATACGCAGTATTTT. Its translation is CASSLAGEAADTQYF.

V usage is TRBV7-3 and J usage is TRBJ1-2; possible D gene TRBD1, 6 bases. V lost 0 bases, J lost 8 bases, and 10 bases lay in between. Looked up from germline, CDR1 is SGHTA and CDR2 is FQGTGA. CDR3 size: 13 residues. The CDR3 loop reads CASSLTAGVGYTF. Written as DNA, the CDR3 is TGTGCCAGCAGCTTAACGGCAGGGGTAGGCTACACCTTC.

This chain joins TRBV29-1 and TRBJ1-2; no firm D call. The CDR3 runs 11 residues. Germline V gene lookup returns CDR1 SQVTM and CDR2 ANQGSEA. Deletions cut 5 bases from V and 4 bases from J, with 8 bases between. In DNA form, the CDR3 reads TGCAGCGTTCGGGAGGGCTATGGCTACACCTTC. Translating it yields CSVREGYGYTF.

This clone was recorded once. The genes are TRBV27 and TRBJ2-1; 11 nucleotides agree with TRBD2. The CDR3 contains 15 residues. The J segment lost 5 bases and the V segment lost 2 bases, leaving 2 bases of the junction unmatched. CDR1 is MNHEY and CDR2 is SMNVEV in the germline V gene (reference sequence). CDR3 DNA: TGTGCCAGCAGTTTAATAGCGGGGGGGAACAATGAGCAGTTCTTC. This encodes CASSLIAGGNNEQFF.

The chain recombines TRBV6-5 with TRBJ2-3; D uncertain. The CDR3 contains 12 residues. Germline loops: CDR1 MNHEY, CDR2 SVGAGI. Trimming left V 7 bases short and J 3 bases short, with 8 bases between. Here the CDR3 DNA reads TGTGCCAGCAAAACTGCAACAGATACGCAGTATTTT. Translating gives CASKTATDTQYF.

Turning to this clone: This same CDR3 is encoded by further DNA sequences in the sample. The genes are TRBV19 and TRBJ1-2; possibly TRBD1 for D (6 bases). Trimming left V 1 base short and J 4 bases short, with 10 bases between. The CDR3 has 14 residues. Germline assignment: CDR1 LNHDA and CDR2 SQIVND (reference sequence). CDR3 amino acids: CASSIGGQRYGYTF. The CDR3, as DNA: TGTGCCAGTAGTATAGGTGGACAGCGCTATGGCTACACCTTC.

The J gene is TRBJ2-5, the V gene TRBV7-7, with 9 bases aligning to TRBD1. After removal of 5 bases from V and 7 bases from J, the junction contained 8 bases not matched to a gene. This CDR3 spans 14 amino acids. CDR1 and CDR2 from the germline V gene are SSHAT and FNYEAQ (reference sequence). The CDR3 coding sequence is TGTGCCAGCAGCCCGGACAGGGGAGGGCCGACCCAGTACTTC. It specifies CASSPDRGGPTQYF.

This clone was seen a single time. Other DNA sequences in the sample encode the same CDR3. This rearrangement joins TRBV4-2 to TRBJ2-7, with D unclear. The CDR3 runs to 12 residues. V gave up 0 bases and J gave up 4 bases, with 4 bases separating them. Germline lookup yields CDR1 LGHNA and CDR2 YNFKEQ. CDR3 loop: CASSQDGYEQYF. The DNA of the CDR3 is TGTGCCAGCAGCCAAGACGGGTACGAGCAGTACTTC.

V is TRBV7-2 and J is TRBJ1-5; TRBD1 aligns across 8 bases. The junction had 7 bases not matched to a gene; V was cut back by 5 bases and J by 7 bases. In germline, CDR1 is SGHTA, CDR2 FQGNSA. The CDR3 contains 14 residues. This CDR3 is CASSLDRGGQPQHF. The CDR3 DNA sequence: TGTGCCAGCAGCCTTGACAGGGGAGGCCAGCCCCAGCATTTT.

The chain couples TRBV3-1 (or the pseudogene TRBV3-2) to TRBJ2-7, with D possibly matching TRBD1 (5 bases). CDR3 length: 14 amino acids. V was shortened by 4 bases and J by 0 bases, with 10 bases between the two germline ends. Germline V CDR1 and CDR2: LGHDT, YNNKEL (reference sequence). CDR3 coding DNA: TGTGCCAGCAGCCGGGGTAGGGGCTCCTACGAGCAGTACTTC. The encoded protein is CASSRGRGSYEQYF.

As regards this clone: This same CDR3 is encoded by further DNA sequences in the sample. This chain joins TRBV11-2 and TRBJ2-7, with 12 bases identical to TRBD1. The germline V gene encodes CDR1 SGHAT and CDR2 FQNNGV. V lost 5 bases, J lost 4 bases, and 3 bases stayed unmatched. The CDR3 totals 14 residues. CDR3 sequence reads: CASSPGQGAYEQYF. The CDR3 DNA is TGTGCCAGCAGCCCGGGACAGGGGGCGTACGAGCAGTACTTC.

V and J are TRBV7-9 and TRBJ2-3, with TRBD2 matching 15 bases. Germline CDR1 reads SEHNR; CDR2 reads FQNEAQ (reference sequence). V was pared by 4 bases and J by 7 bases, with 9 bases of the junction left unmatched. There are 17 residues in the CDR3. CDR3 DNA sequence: TGTGCCAGCAGCTCGGGACTAGCGGGGGGTAGTAAAAATACGCAGTATTTT. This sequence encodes CASSSGLAGGSKNTQYF.

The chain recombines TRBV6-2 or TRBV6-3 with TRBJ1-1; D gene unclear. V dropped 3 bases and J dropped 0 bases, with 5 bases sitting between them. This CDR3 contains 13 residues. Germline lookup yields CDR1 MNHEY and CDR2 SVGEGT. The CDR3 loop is CASSYVMNTEAFF. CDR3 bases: TGTGCCAGCAGTTATGTCATGAACACTGAAGCTTTCTTT.

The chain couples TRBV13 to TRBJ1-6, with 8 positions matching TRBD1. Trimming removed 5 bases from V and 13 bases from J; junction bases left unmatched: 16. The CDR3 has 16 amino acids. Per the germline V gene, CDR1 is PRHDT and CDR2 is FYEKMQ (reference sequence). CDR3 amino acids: CASSPAGDRGVAPLHF. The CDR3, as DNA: TGTGCCAGCAGCCCAGCGGGCGACAGGGGAGTTGCGCCCCTCCACTTT.

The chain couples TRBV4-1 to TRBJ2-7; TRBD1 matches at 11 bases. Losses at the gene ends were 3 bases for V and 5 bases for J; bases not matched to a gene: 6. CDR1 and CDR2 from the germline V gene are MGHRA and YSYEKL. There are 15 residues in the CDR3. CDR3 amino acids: CASSQEDRGHDEQYF. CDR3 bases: TGCGCCAGCAGCCAGGAGGACAGGGGGCACGACGAGCAGTACTTC.